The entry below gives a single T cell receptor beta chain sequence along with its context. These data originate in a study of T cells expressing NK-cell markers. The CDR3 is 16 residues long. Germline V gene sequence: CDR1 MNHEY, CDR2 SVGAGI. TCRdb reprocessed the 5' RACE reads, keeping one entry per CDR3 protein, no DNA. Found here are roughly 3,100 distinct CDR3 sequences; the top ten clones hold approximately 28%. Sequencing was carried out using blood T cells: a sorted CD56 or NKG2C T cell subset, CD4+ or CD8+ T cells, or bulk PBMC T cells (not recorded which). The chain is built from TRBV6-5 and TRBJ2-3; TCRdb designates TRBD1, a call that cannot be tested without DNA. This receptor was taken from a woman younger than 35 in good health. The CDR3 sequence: CASSSSPGQGADTQYF.